Below are 26 T cell receptor beta chains sequenced from a single sample in a study of metastatic and nonmetastatic thyroid tumors. TCRdb re-analyzed the PCR reads using MiXCR. Found here are around 41,000 clones, roughly 31% of them singletons; the top ten hold more than 9%. There were no patients who had received any treatment before thyroid surgery. Specimen: blood. These receptors originate from a male donor with papillary thyroid cancer or a benign thyroid nodule (not recorded which). Some clones in this sample may be carry-over from other donors' samples.

The chain carries TRBV5-1 and TRBJ1-6; TRBD1 matches at 8 bases. This CDR3 region has 15 residues. Unmatched junction bases numbered 7, after V lost 2 bases and J lost 9 bases. The germline CDR1 and CDR2 sequences are SGHRS and YFSETQ. CDR3 loop: CASSLSAGGLSPLHF. In nucleotides, the CDR3 is TGCGCCAGCAGCTTATCCGCAGGGGGCCTTTCACCCCTCCACTTT.

This clone was seen at least ten times. The chain uses TRBV28 and TRBJ1-5; D might be TRBD1 (5 bases). Trimming took 0 bases from V and 7 from J, leaving 10 bases between them. The germline CDR1 and CDR2 sequences are MDHEN and SYDVKM. The CDR3 contains 14 residues. For the CDR3, the DNA is TGTGCCAGCAGTTTATGGCAGGGATACCAGCCCCAGCATTTT. Translating it yields CASSLWQGYQPQHF.

This chain connects TRBV6-1 to TRBJ2-7; 9 bases map to TRBD1. Germline lookup yields CDR1 MNHNS and CDR2 SASEGT. CDR3 length: 14 amino acids. The V gene end was trimmed by 5 bases and the J gene end by 7 bases; junction bases not matched to a gene: 9. The CDR3 nucleotides are TGTGCCAGCAGTCGGGACAGGGCACGAAGGGAGCAGTACTTC. As protein: CASSRDRARREQYF.

This clone has at least ten counts. The rearrangement uses TRBV6-4 and TRBJ2-3; 9 bases map to TRBD2. Germline V CDR1 and CDR2: MRHNA, SNTAGT. V lost 3 bases to trimming and J lost 2 bases; unmatched junction nucleotides: 3. The CDR3 spans 15 residues. CDR3 DNA: TGTGCCAGCAGTGAAGGCGGGGGGGCCACAGATACGCAGTATTTT. Translated, it gives CASSEGGGATDTQYF.

This clone occurred a few times. This chain connects TRBV5-1 to TRBJ2-7; 7 bases line up with TRBD1. Trimming removed 0 bases from V and 7 bases from J; junction bases left unmatched: 10. Germline V gives CDR1 SGHRS, CDR2 YFSETQ. This CDR3 contains 15 residues. The CDR3 nucleotides read TGCGCCAGCAGCTTGGTGACAGGGACCCCAGGAGAGCAGTACTTC. Amino acids: CASSLVTGTPGEQYF. Complete variable domain (other parts from reference TRBV5-1 and TRBJ2-7): KAGVTQTPRYLIKTRGQQVTLSCSPISGHRSVSWYQQTPGQGLQFLFEYFSETQRNKGNFPGRFSGRQFSNSRSEMNVSTLELGDSALYLCASSLVTGTPGEQYFGPGTRLTVT.

This clone is termed medium-sized. The chain combines TRBV2 with TRBJ1-1; 8 bases line up with TRBD1. Per the germline V gene, CDR1 is SNHLY and CDR2 is FYNNEI. The CDR3 consists of 15 residues. With V trimmed by 6 bases and J by 0 bases, 6 bases remained unmatched. CDR3 amino acids: CASSQQGVMNTEAFF. CDR3 in DNA: TGTGCCAGCAGCCAACAGGGGGTCATGAACACTGAAGCTTTCTTT.

This clone was observed a single time. The gene calls are TRBV5-1 and TRBJ2-7; 7 bases are a match to TRBD1. Per the germline V gene, CDR1 is SGHRS and CDR2 is YFSETQ. J gave up 1 base and V 4 bases, and 8 bases lay outside the gene matches. The CDR3 sequence is 15 residues long. For the CDR3, the DNA is TGCGCCAGCAGCCTGGGGACAGCCGATTCCTACGAGCAGTACTTC. It is translated as CASSLGTADSYEQYF.

This chain uses TRBV27 with TRBJ1-2, with 7 positions matching TRBD1. V shed 5 bases, J shed 0 bases, and the junction held 9 bases outside the gene matches. There are 16 residues in the CDR3. Germline CDR1 reads MNHEY; CDR2 reads SMNVEV (reference sequence). The CDR3 region is CASSPWRQGANYGYTF. CDR3 in DNA: TGTGCCAGCAGTCCATGGAGACAGGGAGCTAACTATGGCTACACCTTC.

Comments on this clone: One junction end disagrees with the germline gene, perhaps due to a read error. The chain carries TRBV28 and TRBJ2-5; TRBD1 is a possible D gene (6 bases). In germline, CDR1 is MDHEN, CDR2 SYDVKM. The CDR3 spans 15 residues. CDR3 nucleotides: TGTGCCAGCCGTCATCAGACAGGCACTTGGGAGACCCAGAACTTC. As protein: CASRHQTGTWETQNF.

The chain has TRBV2 and TRBJ2-3; D is ambiguous. CDR1 is SNHLY, CDR2 FYNNEI, per germline. The CDR3 runs to 13 residues. Trimming removed 8 bases at V and 4 bases at J, with 13 bases between. In nucleotides, the CDR3 is TGTGCCAGCCGGCTGGACCGCTCAGATACGCAGTATTTT. Protein sequence: CASRLDRSDTQYF.

This clone was seen ten or more times. The chain has TRBV24-1 and TRBJ2-1; no clear D. The CDR3 is made up of 13 amino acids. With 5 bases removed from V and 9 bases from J, the gap between germline ends came to 13 bases. Germline loops: CDR1 KGHDR, CDR2 SFDVKD. The CDR3 DNA reads TGTGCCACCAGTGTAAATGTCCTACCTGAGCAGTTCTTC. Protein: CATSVNVLPEQFF.

This clone came up many times. The chain joins TRBV5-8 to TRBJ1-2, with unresolved D. The V end lost 0 bases, the J end lost 7 bases, and 4 bases lay between the germline ends. The CDR3 has 11 amino acids. The germline V gene encodes CDR1 SGHTS and CDR2 YDEGEE. The CDR3 bases are TGTGCCAGCAGCTTGGGTGGTGGCTACACCTTC. Translated: CASSLGGGYTF.

Notes on this clone: Compared with germline, one end of the junction differs, possibly owing to a read error. The V and J genes are TRBV6-1 and TRBJ1-5, with TRBD1 matching 7 bases. The germline CDR1 and CDR2 sequences are MNHNS and SASEGT. The CDR3 has 14 residues. The CDR3 reads CASMTGSSNHPQHF. In nucleotides, the CDR3 is TGTGCCAGCATGACAGGGAGCAGCAATCATCCCCAGCATTTT.

This clone has at least ten counts. The chain links TRBV5-6 to TRBJ2-5; D unclear. CDR3 size: 13 residues. V lost 7 bases and J 3 bases, leaving 13 bases between the germline ends. Germline V lookup: CDR1 SGHDT, CDR2 YYEEEE. CDR3 nucleotides: TGTGCCAGCGAACGTGGGCGGAAAGAGACCCAGTACTTC. This sequence encodes CASERGRKETQYF.

The chain employs TRBV6-6 and TRBJ2-7, with D uncertain. The CDR3 runs 14 residues. Trimming stripped 0 bases from V and 0 bases from J, with 6 bases between. Germline V gene data show CDR1 as MNHNY and CDR2 as SVGAGI (reference sequence). The CDR3 nucleotides are TGTGCCAGCAGTTACTCCGATAGCTCCTACGAGCAGTACTTC. Its translation is CASSYSDSSYEQYF.

In this sample, this clone turned up many times. Within the sample, other DNA sequences also encode this same CDR3. This chain joins TRBV5-1 and TRBJ2-2; TRBD2 aligns across 7 bases. The germline CDR1 and CDR2 sequences are SGHRS and YFSETQ. With 0 bases clipped from V and 0 bases from J, the junction kept 2 bases outside the gene matches. The CDR3 is 16 amino acids. Here the CDR3 DNA reads TGCGCCAGCAGCTTGGCACGGGGGGCGAACACCGGGGAGCTGTTTTTT. Translation gives CASSLARGANTGELFF.

A note on this clone: Compared with germline, one end of the junction differs, possibly owing to a read error. The gene calls are TRBV29-1 and TRBJ1-1, with D perhaps matching TRBD1 (5 bases). The length of the CDR3 is 13 residues. The germline V gene encodes CDR1 SQVTM and CDR2 ANQGSEA. In DNA, the CDR3 is TGCAGCGCCCGGGAGGGGAGTGACACTGAATCTTTCTTT. It is translated as CSAREGSDTESFF.

V and J are TRBV20-1 and TRBJ2-7, with a weak D call TRBD1 (5 bases). Germline CDR1 reads DFQATT; CDR2 reads SNEGSKA (reference sequence). This CDR3 contains 12 residues. With 4 bases removed from V and 4 bases from J, the gap between germline ends came to 11 bases. The DNA for the CDR3 is TGCAGTGCTAAGGCTGACAGATACGAGCAGTACTTC. Its protein product is CSAKADRYEQYF.

The V call is TRBV12-3 or TRBV12-4, the J call TRBJ2-7, with D perhaps matching TRBD1 (5 bases). CDR3 length equals 13 residues. V gave up 2 bases and J gave up 5 bases, with 10 bases separating them. The CDR3 spells CASSLTGGDEQYF. The CDR3 DNA reads as TGTGCCAGCAGTTTAACAGGTGGCGACGAGCAGTACTTC.

This clone was observed at least ten times. The J gene is TRBJ2-1, the V gene TRBV28, with a possible D match to TRBD1 (5 bases). The V end was cut by 4 bases, the J end by 9 bases, with 16 bases between. CDR3 length: 14 amino acids. Germline values: CDR1 MDHEN, CDR2 SYDVKM. The CDR3 loop is CASSYQGYGGEQFF. The CDR3 coding sequence is TGTGCCAGCAGTTATCAGGGCTATGGCGGTGAGCAGTTCTTC.

This clone was detected ten times or more. The chain links TRBV14 to TRBJ2-7; D ambiguous. Per the germline V gene, CDR1 is SGHDN and CDR2 is FVKESK. The CDR3 totals 15 residues. V dropped 2 bases and J dropped 4 bases, with 15 bases sitting between them. Written as DNA, the CDR3 is TGTGCCAGCAGCCAAAGGCCGGGTTTGGAGTACGAGCAGTACTTC. This encodes CASSQRPGLEYEQYF.

This clone was detected ten times or more. The rearrangement uses TRBV20-1 and TRBJ1-5; D possibly corresponds to TRBD1 (6 bases). Trimming took off 0 bases at V and 11 bases at J, with 17 bases between the two ends. Germline V gives CDR1 DFQATT, CDR2 SNEGSKA (reference sequence). The CDR3 is 14 amino acids. CDR3 loop: CSAREQGRWGSQHF. The CDR3 DNA sequence: TGCAGTGCTAGAGAACAGGGTCGTTGGGGGTCCCAGCATTTT.

This chain links TRBV6-5 with TRBJ1-5; possibly TRBD1 for D (5 bases). CDR1 MNHEY and CDR2 SVGAGI come from the germline V gene. Between the trimmed V and J ends, which lost 0 bases and 7 bases, there was a span of 19 bases. CDR3 size: 17 residues. The CDR3 DNA reads as TGTGCCAGCAGTTACTCAGTTGACCCAGGGACCGGGCAGCCCCAGCATTTT. This translates into CASSYSVDPGTGQPQHF.

The chain combines TRBV20-1 with TRBJ2-7; perhaps TRBD2 as D (7 bases). V lost 6 bases and J 1 base, leaving 13 bases between the germline ends. The germline V gene has CDR1 DFQATT and CDR2 SNEGSKA (reference sequence). The CDR3 totals 13 residues. The CDR3 is CSANGGPSYEQYF. The DNA for the CDR3 is TGCAGTGCAAACGGGGGGCCTTCCTACGAGCAGTACTTC.

The gene calls are TRBV4-1 and TRBJ2-3; D is uncertain. Trimming took off 2 bases at V and 7 bases at J, with 7 bases between the two ends. This CDR3 has 12 residues. Germline assignment: CDR1 MGHRA and CDR2 YSYEKL. The CDR3 DNA reads as TGCGCCAGCAGCCAATCATGTTATACGCAGTATTTT. It yields the protein CASSQSCYTQYF.

This clone was picked up a small number of times. The genes are TRBV12-5 and TRBJ1-2; D not resolved. Germline V lookup: CDR1 LGHNT, CDR2 FRNRAP. The CDR3 spans 12 residues. V was shortened by 6 bases and J by 0 bases, with 5 bases between the two germline ends. The DNA for the CDR3 is TGTGCTAGTGGACAGTCTAACTATGGCTACACCTTC. Residues: CASGQSNYGYTF. Looking up the rest from reference TRBV12-5 and TRBJ1-2 gives the full variable domain: DARVTQTPRHKVTEMGQEVTMRCQPILGHNTVFWYRQTMMQGLELLAYFRNRAPLDDSGMPKDRFSAEMPDATLATLKIQPSEPRDSAVYFCASGQSNYGYTFGSGTRLTVV.